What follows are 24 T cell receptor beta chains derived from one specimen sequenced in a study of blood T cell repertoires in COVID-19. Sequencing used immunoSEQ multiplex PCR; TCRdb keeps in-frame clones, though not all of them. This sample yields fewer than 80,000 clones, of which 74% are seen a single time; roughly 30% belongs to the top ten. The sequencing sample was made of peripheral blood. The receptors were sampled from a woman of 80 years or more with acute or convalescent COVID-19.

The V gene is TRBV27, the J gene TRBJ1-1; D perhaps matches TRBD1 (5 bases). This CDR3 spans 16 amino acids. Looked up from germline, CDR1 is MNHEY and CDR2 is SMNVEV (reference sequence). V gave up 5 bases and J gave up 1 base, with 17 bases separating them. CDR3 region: CASSNTGALWNTEAFF. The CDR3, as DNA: TGTGCCAGCAGTAATACAGGAGCTCTGTGGAACACTGAAGCTTTCTTT.

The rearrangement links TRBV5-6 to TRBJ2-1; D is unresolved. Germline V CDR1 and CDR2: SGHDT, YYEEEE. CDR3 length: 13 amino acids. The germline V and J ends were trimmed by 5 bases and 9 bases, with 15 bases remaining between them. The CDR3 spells CASRRGSFGEQFF. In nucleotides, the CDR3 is TGTGCCAGCAGACGCGGTTCCTTCGGTGAGCAGTTCTTC. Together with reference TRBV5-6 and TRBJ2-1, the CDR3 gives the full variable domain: DAGVTQSPTHLIKTRGQQVTLRCSPKSGHDTVSWYQQALGQGPQFIFQYYEEEERQRGNFPDRFSGHQFPNYSSELNVNALLLGDSALYLCASRRGSFGEQFFGPGTRLTVL.

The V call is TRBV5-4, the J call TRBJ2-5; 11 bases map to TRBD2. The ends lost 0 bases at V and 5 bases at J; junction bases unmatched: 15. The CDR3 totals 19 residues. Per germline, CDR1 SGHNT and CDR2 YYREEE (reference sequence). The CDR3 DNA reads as TGTGCCAGCAGCTTGGCCAGGGCTAGCGGGAGGCTCAGGAGGGAGACCCAGTACTTC. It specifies CASSLARASGRLRRETQYF. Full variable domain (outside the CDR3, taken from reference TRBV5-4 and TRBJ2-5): ETGVTQSPTHLIKTRGQQVTLRCSSQSGHNTVSWYQQALGQGPQFIFQYYREEENGRGNFPPRFSGLQFPNYSSELNVNALELDDSALYLCASSLARASGRLRRETQYFGPGTRLLVL.

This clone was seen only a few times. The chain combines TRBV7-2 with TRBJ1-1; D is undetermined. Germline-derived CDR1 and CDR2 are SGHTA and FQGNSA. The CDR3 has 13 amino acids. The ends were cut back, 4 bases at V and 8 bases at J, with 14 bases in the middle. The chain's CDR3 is CASSYDPRREAFF. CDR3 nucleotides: TGTGCCAGCAGCTATGACCCCCGGAGGGAAGCTTTCTTT.

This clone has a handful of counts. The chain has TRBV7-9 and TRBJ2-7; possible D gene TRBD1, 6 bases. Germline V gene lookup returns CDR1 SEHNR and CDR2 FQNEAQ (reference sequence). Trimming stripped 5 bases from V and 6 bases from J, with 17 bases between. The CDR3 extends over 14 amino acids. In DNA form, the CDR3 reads TGTGCCAGCAGCAACAACAGGGAAGGAGGCGAGCAGTACTTC. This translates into CASSNNREGGEQYF.

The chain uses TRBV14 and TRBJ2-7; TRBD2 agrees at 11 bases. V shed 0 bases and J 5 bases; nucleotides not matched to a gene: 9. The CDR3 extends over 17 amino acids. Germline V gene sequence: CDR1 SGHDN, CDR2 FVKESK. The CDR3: CASSQDLLAGAGNEQYF. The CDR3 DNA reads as TGTGCCAGCAGCCAAGATTTACTAGCGGGAGCTGGGAACGAGCAGTACTTC.

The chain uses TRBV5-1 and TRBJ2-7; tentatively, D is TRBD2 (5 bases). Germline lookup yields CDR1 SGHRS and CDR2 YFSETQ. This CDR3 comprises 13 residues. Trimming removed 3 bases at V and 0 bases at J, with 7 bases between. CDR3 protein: CASSSDSSYEQYF. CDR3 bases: TGCGCCAGCAGCTCGGACTCCTCCTACGAGCAGTACTTC. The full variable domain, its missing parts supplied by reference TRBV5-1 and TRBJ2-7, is KAGVTQTPRYLIKTRGQQVTLSCSPISGHRSVSWYQQTPGQGLQFLFEYFSETQRNKGNFPGRFSGRQFSNSRSEMNVSTLELGDSALYLCASSSDSSYEQYFGPGTRLTVT.

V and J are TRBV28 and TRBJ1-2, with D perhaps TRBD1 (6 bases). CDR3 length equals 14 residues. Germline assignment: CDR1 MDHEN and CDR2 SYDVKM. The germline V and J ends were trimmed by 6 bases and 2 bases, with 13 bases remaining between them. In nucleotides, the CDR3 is TGTGCCAGCAGACCCCCCCAGGGGAACTATGGCTACACCTTC. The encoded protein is CASRPPQGNYGYTF.

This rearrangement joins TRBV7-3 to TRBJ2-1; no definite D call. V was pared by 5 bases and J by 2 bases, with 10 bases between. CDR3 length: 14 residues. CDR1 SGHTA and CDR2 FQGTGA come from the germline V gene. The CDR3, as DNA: TGTGCCAGCAGCGCCTTGGCCCCCTACAATGAGCAGTTCTTC. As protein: CASSALAPYNEQFF.

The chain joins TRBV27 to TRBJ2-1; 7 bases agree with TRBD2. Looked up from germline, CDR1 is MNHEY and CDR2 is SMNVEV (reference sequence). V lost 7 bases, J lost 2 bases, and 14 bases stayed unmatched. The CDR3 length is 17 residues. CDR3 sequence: CASTPGDSGPPYNEQFF. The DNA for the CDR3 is TGTGCCAGCACCCCTGGGGATAGCGGGCCCCCCTACAATGAGCAGTTCTTC.

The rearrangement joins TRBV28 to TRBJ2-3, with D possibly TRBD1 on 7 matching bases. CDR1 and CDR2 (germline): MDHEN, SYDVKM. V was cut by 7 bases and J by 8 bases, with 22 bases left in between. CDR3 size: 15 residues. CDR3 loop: CASKFQGGGHGTQYF. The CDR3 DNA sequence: TGTGCCAGCAAGTTTCAGGGGGGTGGCCACGGTACGCAGTATTTT. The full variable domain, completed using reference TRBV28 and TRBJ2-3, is DVKVTQSSRYLVKRTGEKVFLECVQDMDHENMFWYRQDPGLGLRLIYFSYDVKMKEKGDIPEGYSVSREKKERFSLILESASTNQTSMYLCASKFQGGGHGTQYFGPGTRLTVL.

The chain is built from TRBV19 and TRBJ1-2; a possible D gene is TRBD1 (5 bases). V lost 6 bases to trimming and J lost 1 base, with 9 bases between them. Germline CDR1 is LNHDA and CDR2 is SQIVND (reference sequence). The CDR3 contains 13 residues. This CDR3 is CASRRGINYGYTF. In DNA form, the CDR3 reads TGTGCCAGTAGACGGGGGATTAACTATGGCTACACCTTC.

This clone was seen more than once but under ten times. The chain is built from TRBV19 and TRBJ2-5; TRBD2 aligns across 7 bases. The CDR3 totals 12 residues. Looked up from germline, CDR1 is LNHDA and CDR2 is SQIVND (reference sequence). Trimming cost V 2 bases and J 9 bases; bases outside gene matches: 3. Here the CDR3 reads CASSIMGGSQYF. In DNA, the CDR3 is TGTGCCAGTAGTATAATGGGGGGGTCCCAGTACTTC.

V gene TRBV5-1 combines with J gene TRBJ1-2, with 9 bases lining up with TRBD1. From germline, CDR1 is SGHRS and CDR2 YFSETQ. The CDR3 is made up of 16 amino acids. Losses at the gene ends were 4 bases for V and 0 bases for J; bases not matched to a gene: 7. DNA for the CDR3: TGCGCCAGCAGCCTCGGGACAGGGACGACTAACTATGGCTACACCTTC. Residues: CASSLGTGTTNYGYTF.

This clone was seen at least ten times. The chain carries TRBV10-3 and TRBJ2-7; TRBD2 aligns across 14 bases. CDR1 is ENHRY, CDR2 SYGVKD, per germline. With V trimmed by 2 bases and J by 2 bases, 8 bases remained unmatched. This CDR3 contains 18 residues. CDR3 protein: CAISEAGLAGEVAYEQYF. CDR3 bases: TGTGCCATCAGTGAGGCGGGACTAGCGGGAGAGGTGGCCTACGAGCAGTACTTC.

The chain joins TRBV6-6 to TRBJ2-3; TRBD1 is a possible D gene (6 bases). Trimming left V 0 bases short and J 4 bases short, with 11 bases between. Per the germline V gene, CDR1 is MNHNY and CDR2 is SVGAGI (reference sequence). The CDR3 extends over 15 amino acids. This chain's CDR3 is CASSYSNRAPDTQYF. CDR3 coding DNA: TGTGCCAGCAGTTACTCTAACAGGGCCCCAGATACGCAGTATTTT.

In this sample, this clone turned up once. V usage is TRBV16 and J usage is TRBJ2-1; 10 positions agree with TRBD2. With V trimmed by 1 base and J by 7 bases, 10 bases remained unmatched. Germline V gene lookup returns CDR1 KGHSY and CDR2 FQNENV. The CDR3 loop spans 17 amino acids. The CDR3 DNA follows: TGTGCCAGCAGCCAATATCCTAGCGGGAGTTTTGTGAATGAGCAGTTCTTC. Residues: CASSQYPSGSFVNEQFF.

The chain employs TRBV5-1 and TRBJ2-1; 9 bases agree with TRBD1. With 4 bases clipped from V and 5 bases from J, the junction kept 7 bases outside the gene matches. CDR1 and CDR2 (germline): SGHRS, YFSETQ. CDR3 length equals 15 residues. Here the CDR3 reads CASSTGQGSHNEQFF. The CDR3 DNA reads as TGCGCCAGCAGCACGGGACAGGGTTCTCACAATGAGCAGTTCTTC.

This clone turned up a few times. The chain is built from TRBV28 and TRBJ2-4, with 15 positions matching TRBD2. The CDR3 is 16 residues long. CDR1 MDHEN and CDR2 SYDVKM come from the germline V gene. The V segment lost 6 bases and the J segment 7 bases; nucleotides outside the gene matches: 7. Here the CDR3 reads CASRRTSGRAGNIQYF. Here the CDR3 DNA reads TGTGCCAGCAGAAGGACTAGCGGGAGGGCAGGGAACATTCAGTACTTC.

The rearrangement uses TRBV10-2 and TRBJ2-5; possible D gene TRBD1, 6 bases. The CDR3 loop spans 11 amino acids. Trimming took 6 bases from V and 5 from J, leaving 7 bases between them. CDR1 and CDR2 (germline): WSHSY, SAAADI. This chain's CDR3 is CASRRGETQYF. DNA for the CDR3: TGCGCCAGCAGAAGGGGGGAGACCCAGTACTTC.

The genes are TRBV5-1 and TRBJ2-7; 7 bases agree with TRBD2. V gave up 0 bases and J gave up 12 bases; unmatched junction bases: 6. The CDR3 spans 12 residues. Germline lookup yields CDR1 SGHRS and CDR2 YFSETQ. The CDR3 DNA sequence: TGCGCCAGCAGCTTGGAGCGGACTAGTTGGTACTTC. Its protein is CASSLERTSWYF.

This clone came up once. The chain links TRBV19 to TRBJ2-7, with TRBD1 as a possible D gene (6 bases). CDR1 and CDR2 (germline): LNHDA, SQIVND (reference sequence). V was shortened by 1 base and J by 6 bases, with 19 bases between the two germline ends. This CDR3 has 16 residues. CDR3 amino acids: CASSIATGRVEFEQYF. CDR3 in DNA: TGTGCCAGTAGTATAGCGACAGGCAGGGTCGAGTTCGAGCAGTACTTC.

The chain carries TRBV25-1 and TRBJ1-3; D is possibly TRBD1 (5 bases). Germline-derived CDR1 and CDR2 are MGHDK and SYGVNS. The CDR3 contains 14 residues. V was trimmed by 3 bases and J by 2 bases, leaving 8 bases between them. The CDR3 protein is CASSDGGAGNTIYF. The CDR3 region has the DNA TGTGCCAGCAGTGACGGGGGGGCTGGAAACACCATATATTTT.

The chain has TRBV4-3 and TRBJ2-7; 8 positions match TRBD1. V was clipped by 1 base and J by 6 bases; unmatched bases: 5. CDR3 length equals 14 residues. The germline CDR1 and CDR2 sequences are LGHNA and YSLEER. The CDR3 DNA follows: TGCGCCAGCAGCCAAGCGGGACAGGTTCGCGAGCAGTACTTC. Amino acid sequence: CASSQAGQVREQYF.